This T cell receptor (beta chain) derives from a study of CD8+CD57+ T cells in acquired aplastic anemia. Across the whole study: Among healthy donors, CD4+ cells averaged approximately 10 million reads. Study-wide results and limits: Researchers reported that CD8+ Simpson's diversity was not significantly different in patients versus controls.

There are many counts of this clonotype. Its antigen is currently unknown. One end of the junction fails to match germline, which may point to a read error. The template for TCR beta VDJ and CDR3 sequence profiling was genomic DNA. Each CDR3 protein gets one entry after TCRdb re-called the reads with MiXCR. This repertoire shows 200,000 to 250,000 distinct CDR3 sequences, roughly 35% found once; its top ten account for roughly 1.1%. CDR1 and CDR2 (germline): SNHLY, FYNNEI. CDR3 length: 13 amino acids. This sequence was found in a human donor in good health, serving as a control. The material sequenced was sorted CD4+, CD8+, or CD8+CD57+ T cells (not recorded which) from PBMCs. The chain is built from TRBV2 and TRBJ1-6; D remains unclear. The CDR3 DNA sequence: TGTGCGAGCAATCCACCCCAGAATTCACCCCTCCACTTT. Amino acid sequence: CASNPPQNSPLHF. Full variable domain (remainder filled in from reference TRBV2 and TRBJ1-6): EPEVTQTPSHQVTQMGQEVILRCVPISNHLYFYWYRQILGQKVEFLVSFYNNEISEKSEIFDDQFSVERPDGSNFTLKIRSTKLEDSAMYFCASNPPQNSPLHFGNGTRLTVT.